A selection of T cell receptor beta chains follows, all from one sample in a study of blood T cell repertoires in COVID-19. Data came from immunoSEQ multiplex PCR; TCRdb stores just in-frame clones and leaves some out. The table records under 300,000 clones, 90% of them present only once. The specimen sequenced was peripheral blood. The receptors come from a woman aged 40 to 50 with acute or convalescent COVID-19. The CDR3 runs from the conserved cysteine through the conserved F or W. A D gene is named only where the DNA matches it firmly. Clone size appears in some rows only: once, few, many, or a class for an expanded clone.

size	V	D	J	DNA	CDR3
.	TRBV4-2	.	TRBJ2-3	TGTGCCAGTACGCACTACCTAAACAGGGATGGTCTTCGTACAGATACGCAGTATTTT	CASTHYLNRDGLRTDTQYF
once	TRBV12-5	TRBD1	TRBJ1-5	TGTGCTAGTGGTTTGGTAGGGTCAGGGGGACAGCCCCAGCATTTT	CASGLVGSGGQPQHF
.	TRBV4-2	TRBD2	TRBJ2-3	TGTGCCAGCAGCCAAGAGGGGCCGGGACTAGCCTTCACAGATACGCAGTATTTT	CASSQEGPGLAFTDTQYF
.	TRBV18	TRBD1	TRBJ1-2	TGTGCCAGCTCGGGGACAGAGAATAACTATGGCTACACCTTC	CASSGTENNYGYTF
.	TRBV10-1	TRBD2	TRBJ2-3	TGCGCCAGCAGTGAGTCGGCTCCGGGACTAGGAGCAGATACGCAGTATTTT	CASSESAPGLGADTQYF
.	TRBV9	.	TRBJ2-2	TGTGCCAGCAGCGCCGATGACAGGCTAGTTACCGGGGAGCTGTTTTTT	CASSADDRLVTGELFF
.	TRBV5-6	TRBD1	TRBJ1-1	TGTGCCAGCAGCTTGAAGCCAGGGGGAGGAATCACTGAAGCTTTCTTT	CASSLKPGGGITEAFF
.	TRBV2	TRBD1	TRBJ2-4	TGTGCCTCCCTACCGGGACAGGGATCTTTTGGCAAAAACATTCAGTACTTC	CASLPGQGSFGKNIQYF
.	TRBV24-1	TRBD1	TRBJ2-3	TGTGCCACCAGTGATTGGACAGGTGATACGCAGTATTTT	CATSDWTGDTQYF
.	TRBV19	.	TRBJ1-2	TGTGCCAGTAGTATTAGTCGAAACTATGGCTACACCTTC	CASSISRNYGYTF
.	TRBV5-1	TRBD2	TRBJ2-3	TGCGCCGCCCGGACTAGCGGGGGGGCCGTGGCGCAGTATTTT	CAARTSGGAVAQYF
.	TRBV12-3/TRBV12-4	TRBD1	TRBJ1-2	TGTGCCAGCAGGCCCGGACAGGGCTATGGCTACACCTTC	CASRPGQGYGYTF